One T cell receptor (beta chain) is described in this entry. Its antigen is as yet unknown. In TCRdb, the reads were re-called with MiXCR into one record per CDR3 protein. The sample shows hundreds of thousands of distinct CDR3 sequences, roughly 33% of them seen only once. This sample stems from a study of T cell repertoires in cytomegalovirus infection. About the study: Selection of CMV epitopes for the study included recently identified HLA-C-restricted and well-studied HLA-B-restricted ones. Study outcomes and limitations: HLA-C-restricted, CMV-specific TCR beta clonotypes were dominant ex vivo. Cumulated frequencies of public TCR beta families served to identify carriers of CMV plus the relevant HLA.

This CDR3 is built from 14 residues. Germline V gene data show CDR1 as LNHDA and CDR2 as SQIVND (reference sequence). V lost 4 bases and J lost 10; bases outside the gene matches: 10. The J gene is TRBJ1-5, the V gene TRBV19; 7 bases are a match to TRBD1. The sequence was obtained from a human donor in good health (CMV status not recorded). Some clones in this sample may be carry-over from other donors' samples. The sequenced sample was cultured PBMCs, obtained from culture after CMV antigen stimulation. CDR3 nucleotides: TGTGCCAGTAGTACCCCGACAGGGTATGAACCCCAGCATTTT. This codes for CASSTPTGYEPQHF.